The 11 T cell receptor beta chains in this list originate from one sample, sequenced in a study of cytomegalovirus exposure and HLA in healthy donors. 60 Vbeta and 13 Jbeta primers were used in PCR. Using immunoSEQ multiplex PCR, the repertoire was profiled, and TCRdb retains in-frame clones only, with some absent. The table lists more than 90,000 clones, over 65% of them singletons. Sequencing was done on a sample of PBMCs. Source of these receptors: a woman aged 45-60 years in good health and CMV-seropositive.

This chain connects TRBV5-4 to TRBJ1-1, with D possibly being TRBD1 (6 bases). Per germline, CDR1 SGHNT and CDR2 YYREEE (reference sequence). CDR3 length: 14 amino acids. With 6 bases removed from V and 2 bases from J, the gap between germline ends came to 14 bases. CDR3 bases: TGTGCCAGCAACCAGGGGCAGGGTAACACTGAAGCTTTCTTT. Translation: CASNQGQGNTEAFF.

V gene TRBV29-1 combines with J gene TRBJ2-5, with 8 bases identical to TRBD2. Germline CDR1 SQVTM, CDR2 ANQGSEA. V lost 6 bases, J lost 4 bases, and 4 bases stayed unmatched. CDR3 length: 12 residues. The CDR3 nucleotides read TGCAGCGTCCTCACTAGCGGAGAGACCCAGTACTTC. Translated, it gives CSVLTSGETQYF.

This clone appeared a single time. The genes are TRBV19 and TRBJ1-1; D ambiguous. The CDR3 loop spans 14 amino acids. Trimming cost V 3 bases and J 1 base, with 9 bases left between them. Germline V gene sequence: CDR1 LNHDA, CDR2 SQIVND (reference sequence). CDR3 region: CASSIESGNTEAFF. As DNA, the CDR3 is TGTGCCAGTAGTATTGAGTCGGGGAACACTGAAGCTTTCTTT.

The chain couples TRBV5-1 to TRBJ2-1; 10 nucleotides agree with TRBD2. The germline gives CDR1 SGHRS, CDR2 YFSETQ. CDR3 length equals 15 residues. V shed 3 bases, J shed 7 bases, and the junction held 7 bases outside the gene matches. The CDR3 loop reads CASSSTSGVSNEQFF. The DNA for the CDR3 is TGCGCCAGCAGCTCAACTAGCGGGGTCTCGAATGAGCAGTTCTTC.

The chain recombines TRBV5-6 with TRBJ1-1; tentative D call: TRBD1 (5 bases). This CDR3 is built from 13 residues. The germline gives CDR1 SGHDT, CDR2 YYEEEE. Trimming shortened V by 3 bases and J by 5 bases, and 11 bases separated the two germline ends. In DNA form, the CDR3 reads TGTGCCAGCAGCTCGCTACGGGGGACTGAAGCTTTCTTT. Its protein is CASSSLRGTEAFF.

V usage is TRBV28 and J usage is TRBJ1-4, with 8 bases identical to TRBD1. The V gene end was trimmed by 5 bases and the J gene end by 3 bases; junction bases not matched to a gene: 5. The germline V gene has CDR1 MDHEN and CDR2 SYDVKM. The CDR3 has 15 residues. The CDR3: CASSQTGGSNEKLFF. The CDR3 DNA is TGTGCCAGCAGTCAAACAGGGGGTTCTAATGAAAAACTGTTTTTT.

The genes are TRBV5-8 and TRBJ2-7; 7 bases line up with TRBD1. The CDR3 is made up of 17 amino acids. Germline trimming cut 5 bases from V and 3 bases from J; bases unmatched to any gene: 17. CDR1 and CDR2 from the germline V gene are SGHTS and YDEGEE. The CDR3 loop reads CASRSSGGRQGRYEQYF. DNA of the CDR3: TGTGCCAGCAGGTCTTCAGGGGGAAGACAGGGACGCTACGAGCAGTACTTC.

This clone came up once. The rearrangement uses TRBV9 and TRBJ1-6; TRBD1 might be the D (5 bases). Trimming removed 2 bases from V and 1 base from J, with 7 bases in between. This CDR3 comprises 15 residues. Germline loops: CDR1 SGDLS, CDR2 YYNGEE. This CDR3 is CASSVGGSYNSPLHF. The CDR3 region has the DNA TGTGCCAGCAGCGTGGGGGGGTCCTATAATTCACCCCTCCACTTT.

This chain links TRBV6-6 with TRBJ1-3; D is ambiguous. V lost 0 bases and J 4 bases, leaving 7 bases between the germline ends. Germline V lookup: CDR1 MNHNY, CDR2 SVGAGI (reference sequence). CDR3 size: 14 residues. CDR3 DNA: TGTGCCAGCAGTTACTCGGTAGCAGGAAACACCATATATTTT. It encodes CASSYSVAGNTIYF.

The CDR3 sequence is CASSPPLTPREAFF. CDR3 DNA sequence: TGTGCCAGCAGCCCCCCCTTGACACCAAGAGAAGCTTTCTTT. The chain employs TRBV11-2 and TRBJ1-1, with unresolved D. V lost 5 bases and J 8 bases, leaving 18 bases between the germline ends. The CDR3 covers 14 residues. Germline CDR1 and CDR2: SGHAT and FQNNGV. Full variable domain (outside the CDR3, taken from reference TRBV11-2 and TRBJ1-1): EAGVAQSPRYKIIEKRQSVAFWCNPISGHATLYWYQQILGQGPKLLIQFQNNGVVDDSQLPKDRFSAERLKGVDSTLKIQPAKLEDSAVYLCASSPPLTPREAFFGQGTRLTVV.

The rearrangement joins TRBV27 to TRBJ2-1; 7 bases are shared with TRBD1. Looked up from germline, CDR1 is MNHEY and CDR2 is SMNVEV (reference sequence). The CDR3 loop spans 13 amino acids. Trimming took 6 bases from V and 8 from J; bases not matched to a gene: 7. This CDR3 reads CASRLQGNHEQFF. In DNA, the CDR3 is TGTGCCAGCAGATTACAGGGGAACCATGAGCAGTTCTTC.